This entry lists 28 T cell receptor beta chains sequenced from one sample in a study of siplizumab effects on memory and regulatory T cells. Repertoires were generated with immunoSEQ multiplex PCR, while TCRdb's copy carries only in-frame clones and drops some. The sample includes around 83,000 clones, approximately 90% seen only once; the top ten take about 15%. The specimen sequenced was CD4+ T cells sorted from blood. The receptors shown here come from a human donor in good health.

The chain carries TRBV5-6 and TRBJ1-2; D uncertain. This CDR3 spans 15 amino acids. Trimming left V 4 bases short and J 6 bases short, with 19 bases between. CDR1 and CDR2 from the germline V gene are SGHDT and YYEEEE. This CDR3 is CASSSSPHRVDGYTF. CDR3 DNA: TGTGCCAGCAGCAGCTCTCCCCATAGGGTGGATGGCTACACCTTC.

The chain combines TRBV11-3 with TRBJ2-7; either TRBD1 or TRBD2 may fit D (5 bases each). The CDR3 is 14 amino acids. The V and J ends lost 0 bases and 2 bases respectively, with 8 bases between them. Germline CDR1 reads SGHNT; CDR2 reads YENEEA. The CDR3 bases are TGTGCCAGCAGCTTAGATCCGGGACCCTACGAGCAGTACTTC. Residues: CASSLDPGPYEQYF.

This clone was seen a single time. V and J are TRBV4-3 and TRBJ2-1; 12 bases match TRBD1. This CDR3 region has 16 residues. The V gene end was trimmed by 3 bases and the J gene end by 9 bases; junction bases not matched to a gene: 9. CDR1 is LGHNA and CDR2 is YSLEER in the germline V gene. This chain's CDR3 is CASSQRPGQGAGEQFF. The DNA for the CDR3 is TGCGCCAGCAGCCAGAGACCGGGACAGGGGGCGGGTGAGCAGTTCTTC.

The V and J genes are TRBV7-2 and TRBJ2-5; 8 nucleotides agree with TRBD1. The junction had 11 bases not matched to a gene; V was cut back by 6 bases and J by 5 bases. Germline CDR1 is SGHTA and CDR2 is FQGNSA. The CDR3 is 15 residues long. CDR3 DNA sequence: TGTGCCAGCAGTCTAGCGACAGGGGTTTATGAGACCCAGTACTTC. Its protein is CASSLATGVYETQYF.

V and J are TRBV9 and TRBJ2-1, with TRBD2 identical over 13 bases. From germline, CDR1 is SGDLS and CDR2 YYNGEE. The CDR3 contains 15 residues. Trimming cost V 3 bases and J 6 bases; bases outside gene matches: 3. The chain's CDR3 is CASSEGLAGSNEQFF. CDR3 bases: TGTGCCAGCAGCGAGGGACTAGCGGGAAGCAATGAGCAGTTCTTC.

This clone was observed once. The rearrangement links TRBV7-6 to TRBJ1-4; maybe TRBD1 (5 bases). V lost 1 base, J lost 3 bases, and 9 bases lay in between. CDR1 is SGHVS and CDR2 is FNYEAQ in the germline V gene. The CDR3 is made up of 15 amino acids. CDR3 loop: CASSLEWGPNEKLFF. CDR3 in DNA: TGTGCCAGCAGCTTAGAGTGGGGCCCTAATGAAAAACTGTTTTTT.

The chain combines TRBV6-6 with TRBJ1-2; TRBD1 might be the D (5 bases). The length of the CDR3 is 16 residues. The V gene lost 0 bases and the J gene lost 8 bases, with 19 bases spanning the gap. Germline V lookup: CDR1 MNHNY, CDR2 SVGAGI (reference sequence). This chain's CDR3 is CASSYSNVGGGDGYTF. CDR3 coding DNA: TGTGCCAGCAGTTACTCGAACGTCGGGGGAGGAGACGGCTACACCTTC.

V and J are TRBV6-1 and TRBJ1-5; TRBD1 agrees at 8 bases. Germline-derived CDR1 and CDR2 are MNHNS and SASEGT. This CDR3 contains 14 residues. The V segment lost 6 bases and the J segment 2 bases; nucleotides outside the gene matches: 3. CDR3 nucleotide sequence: TGTGCCAGCAGGGTACAGGGGGGCAATCAGCCCCAGCATTTT. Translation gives CASRVQGGNQPQHF.

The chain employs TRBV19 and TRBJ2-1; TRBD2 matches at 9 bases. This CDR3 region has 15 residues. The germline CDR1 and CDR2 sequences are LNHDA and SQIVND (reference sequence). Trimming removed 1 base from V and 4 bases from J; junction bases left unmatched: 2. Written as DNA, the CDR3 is TGTGCCAGTAGTATAGTGACTAGCGGATACAATGAGCAGTTCTTC. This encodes CASSIVTSGYNEQFF. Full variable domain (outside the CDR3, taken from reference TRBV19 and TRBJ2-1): DGGITQSPKYLFRKEGQNVTLSCEQNLNHDAMYWYRQDPGQGLRLIYYSQIVNDFQKGDIAEGYSVSREKKESFPLTVTSAQKNPTAFYLCASSIVTSGYNEQFFGPGTRLTVL.

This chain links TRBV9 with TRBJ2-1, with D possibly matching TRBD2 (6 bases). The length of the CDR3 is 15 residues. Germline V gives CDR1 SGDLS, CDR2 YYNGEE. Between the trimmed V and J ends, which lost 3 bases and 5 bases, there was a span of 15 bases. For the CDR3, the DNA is TGTGCCAGCAGCGCTAAGAGACTAGTTAACAATGAGCAGTTCTTC. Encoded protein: CASSAKRLVNNEQFF.

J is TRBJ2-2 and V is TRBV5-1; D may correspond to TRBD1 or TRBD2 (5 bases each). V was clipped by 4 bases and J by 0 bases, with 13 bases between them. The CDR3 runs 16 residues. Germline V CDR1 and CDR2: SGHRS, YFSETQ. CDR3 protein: CASSTTGTANTGELFF. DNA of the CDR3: TGCGCCAGCAGCACAACCGGGACGGCGAACACCGGGGAGCTGTTTTTT.

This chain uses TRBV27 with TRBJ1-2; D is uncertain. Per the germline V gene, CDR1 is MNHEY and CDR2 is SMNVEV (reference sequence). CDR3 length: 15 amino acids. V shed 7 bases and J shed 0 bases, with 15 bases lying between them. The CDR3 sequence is CASTSRSGANYGYTF. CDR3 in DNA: TGTGCCAGCACAAGCAGGAGTGGGGCTAACTATGGCTACACCTTC.

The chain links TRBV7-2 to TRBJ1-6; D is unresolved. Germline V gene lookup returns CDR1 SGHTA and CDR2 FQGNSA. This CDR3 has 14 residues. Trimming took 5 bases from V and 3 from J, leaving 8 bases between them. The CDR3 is CASSREYYNSPLHF. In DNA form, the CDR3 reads TGTGCCAGCAGCCGGGAGTACTATAATTCACCCCTCCACTTT.

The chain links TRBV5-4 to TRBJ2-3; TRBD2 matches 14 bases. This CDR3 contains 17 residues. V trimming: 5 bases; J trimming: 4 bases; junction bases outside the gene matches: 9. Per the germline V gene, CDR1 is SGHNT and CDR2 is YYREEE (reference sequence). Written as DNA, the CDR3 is TGTGCCAGCAGTTCCGGGACTAGCGGGAGAAAGGCAGATACGCAGTATTTT. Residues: CASSSGTSGRKADTQYF.

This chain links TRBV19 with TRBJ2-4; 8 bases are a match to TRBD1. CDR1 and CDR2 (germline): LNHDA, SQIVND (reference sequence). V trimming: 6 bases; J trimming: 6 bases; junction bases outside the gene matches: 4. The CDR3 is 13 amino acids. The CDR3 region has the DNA TGTGCCAGTAGCCCAGACAGGGGAAACATTCAGTACTTC. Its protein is CASSPDRGNIQYF.

The CDR3 reads CASSLGGSGGYTF. The CDR3 DNA is TGTGCCAGTAGTTTGGGGGGGAGTGGTGGCTACACCTTC. The chain is built from TRBV19 and TRBJ1-2; D is possibly TRBD1 (5 bases). V lost 5 bases, J lost 7 bases, and 14 bases lay in between. Germline values: CDR1 LNHDA, CDR2 SQIVND (reference sequence). The CDR3 consists of 13 residues.

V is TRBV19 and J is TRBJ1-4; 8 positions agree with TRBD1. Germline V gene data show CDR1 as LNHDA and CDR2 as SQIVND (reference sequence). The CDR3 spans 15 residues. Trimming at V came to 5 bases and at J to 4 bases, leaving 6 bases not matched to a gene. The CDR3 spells CASSFGTGLNEKLFF. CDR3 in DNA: TGTGCCAGTAGTTTCGGGACAGGTCTTAATGAAAAACTGTTTTTT.

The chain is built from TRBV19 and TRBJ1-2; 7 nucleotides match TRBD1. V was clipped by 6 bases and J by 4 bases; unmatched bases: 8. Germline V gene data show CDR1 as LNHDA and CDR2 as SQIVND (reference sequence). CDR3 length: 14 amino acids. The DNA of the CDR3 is TGTGCCAGTAGGGGACAGCCTTTGACCTATGGCTACACCTTC. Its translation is CASRGQPLTYGYTF.

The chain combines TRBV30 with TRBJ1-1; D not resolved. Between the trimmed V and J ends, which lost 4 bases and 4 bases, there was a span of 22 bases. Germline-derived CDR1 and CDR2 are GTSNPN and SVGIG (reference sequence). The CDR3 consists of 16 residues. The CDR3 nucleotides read TGTGCCTGGATAAAGCCGCCCCCAACAGAATCCACTGAAGCTTTCTTT. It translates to CAWIKPPPTESTEAFF.

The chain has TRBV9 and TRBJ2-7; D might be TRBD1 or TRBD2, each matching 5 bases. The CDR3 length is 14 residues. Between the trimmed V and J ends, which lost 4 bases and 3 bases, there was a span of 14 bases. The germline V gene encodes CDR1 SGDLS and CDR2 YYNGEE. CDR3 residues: CASSPGTRVYEQYF. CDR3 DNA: TGTGCCAGCAGCCCCGGGACGCGGGTCTACGAGCAGTACTTC.

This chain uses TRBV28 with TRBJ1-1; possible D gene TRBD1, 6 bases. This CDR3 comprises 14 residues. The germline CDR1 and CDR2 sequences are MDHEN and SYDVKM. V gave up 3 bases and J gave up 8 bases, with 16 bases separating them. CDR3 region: CASSFFRGRREAFF. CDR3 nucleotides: TGTGCCAGCAGTTTTTTCAGGGGTCGACGAGAAGCTTTCTTT.

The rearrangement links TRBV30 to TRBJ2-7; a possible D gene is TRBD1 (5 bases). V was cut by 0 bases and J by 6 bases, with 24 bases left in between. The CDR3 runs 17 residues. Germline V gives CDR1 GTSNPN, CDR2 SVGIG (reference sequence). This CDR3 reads CAWSVEVGALSNREQYF. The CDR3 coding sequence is TGTGCCTGGAGTGTAGAAGTTGGGGCCCTTTCAAATCGCGAGCAGTACTTC. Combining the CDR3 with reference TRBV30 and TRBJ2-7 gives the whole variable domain SQTIHQWPATLVQPVGSPLSLECTVEGTSNPNLYWYRQAAGRGLQLLFYSVGIGQISSEVPQNLSASRPQDRQFILSSKKLLLSDSGFYLCAWSVEVGALSNREQYFGPGTRLTVT.

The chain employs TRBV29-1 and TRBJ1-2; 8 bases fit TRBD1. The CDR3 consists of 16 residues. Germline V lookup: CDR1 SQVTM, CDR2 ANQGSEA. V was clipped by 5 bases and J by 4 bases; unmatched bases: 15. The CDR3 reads CSVLLGQGRGAYGYTF. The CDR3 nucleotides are TGCAGCGTTCTACTAGGACAGGGTAGAGGGGCCTATGGCTACACCTTC.

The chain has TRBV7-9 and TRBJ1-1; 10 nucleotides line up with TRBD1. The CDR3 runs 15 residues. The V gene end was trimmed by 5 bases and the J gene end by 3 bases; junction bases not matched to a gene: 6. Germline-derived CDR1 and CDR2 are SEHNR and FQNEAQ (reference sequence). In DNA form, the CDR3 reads TGTGCCAGCAGCCCCAGGACAGGGGGATACACTGAAGCTTTCTTT. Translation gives CASSPRTGGYTEAFF.

The CDR3 DNA reads TGTGCCAGTAGCCTCCCAACAGGGGGCCACCTTCAGTACTTC. It specifies CASSLPTGGHLQYF. The gene calls are TRBV19 and TRBJ2-4, with 9 bases aligning to TRBD1. Per germline, CDR1 LNHDA and CDR2 SQIVND (reference sequence). This CDR3 is built from 14 residues. V lost 6 bases to trimming and J lost 11 bases; unmatched junction nucleotides: 11.

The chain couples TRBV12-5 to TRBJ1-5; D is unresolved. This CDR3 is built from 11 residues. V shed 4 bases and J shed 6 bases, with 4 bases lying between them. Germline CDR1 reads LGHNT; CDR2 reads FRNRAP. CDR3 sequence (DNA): TGTGCTAGTGGTTCTGGTCAGCCCCAGCATTTT. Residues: CASGSGQPQHF. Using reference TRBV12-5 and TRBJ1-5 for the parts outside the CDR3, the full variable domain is DARVTQTPRHKVTEMGQEVTMRCQPILGHNTVFWYRQTMMQGLELLAYFRNRAPLDDSGMPKDRFSAEMPDATLATLKIQPSEPRDSAVYFCASGSGQPQHFGDGTRLSIL.

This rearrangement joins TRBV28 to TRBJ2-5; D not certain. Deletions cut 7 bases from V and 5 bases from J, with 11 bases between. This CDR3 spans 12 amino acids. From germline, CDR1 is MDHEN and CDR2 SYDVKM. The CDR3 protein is CASNSLSETQYF. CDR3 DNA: TGTGCCAGCAATTCGTTATCCGAGACCCAGTACTTC.

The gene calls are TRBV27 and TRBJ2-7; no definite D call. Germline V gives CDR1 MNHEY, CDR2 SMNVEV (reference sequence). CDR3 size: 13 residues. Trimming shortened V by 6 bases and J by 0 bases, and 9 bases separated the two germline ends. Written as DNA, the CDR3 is TGTGCCAGCAGCCCATCTAGCTCCTACGAGCAGTACTTC. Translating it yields CASSPSSSYEQYF.